This TCR beta chain was sequenced in a study of cytomegalovirus exposure and HLA in healthy donors. Study information: Early on, a data release was issued that held roughly 86 million unique TCRs from HLA-typed donors.

General observations from the study: Some V segments (TRBV6-2 and TRBV6-3 among them) were excluded as indistinguishable. As a later analysis showed, a missense DCLRE1C variant was linked to trimming of TCR beta V- and J-genes.

This PCR relied on a set of 60 Vbeta primers and 13 Jbeta primers. TCRdb's table, derived via immunoSEQ multiplex PCR, lists solely in-frame clones and lacks some. Of about 240,000 clones listed, over 70% are singletons. Remarks on this clone: Its antigen remains unidentified. Germline is not matched at one junction end, which may reflect a read error.

Though probably carrying unrecorded immune exposures, donors were nominally healthy at sampling. The CDR3 spans 15 residues. CDR1 SEHNR and CDR2 FQNEAQ come from the germline V gene (reference sequence). The sample taken for sequencing was PBMCs. The J gene is TRBJ2-1, the V gene TRBV7-9; TRBD2 is a possible D gene (5 bases). The TCR originated in a woman aged 55-69 years in good health and CMV-seropositive. CDR3 sequence reads: CSSSLKRVGVSEQFF. For the CDR3, the DNA is TGTTCCAGCAGCTTAAAGAGGGTGGGAGTTAGTGAGCAGTTCTTC.